The T cell receptor (beta chain) described here comes from a study of T cell repertoires in cytomegalovirus infection. As for the study in general: TCR beta signatures that were public indicated CMV infection and matching HLA type. Study outcomes and limitations: Summed frequency of shared TCR beta families picked out CMV carriers who also had the relevant HLA. HLA-C-restricted, CMV-specific TCR beta clonotypes were dominant ex vivo.

For this clonotype: What it binds is unknown.

CDR1 and CDR2 from the germline V gene are DFQATT and SNEGSKA (reference sequence). The V gene lost 3 bases and the J gene lost 1 base, with 16 bases spanning the gap. This CDR3 has 16 residues. MiXCR, run by TCRdb on the reads, gives a single entry per CDR3 protein. Among some 600,000 distinct CDR3 sequences, 20% to 25% were seen once, and the ten largest hold around 8%. The sample was CD8+ T cells from PBMCs. The V and J genes are TRBV20-1 and TRBJ1-5; no definite D call. This TCR derives from a human donor in good health (CMV status not recorded). Some clones in this sample may be carry-over from other donors' samples. CDR3 DNA: TGCAGTGCTAGGCCCTTTTGGAGGGAAAGCAATCAGCCCCAGCATTTT. It codes for CSARPFWRESNQPQHF.